Listed here is a single T cell receptor beta chain. How the authors handled the data: How many nucleated cells were present was estimated from reference gene primer amplification. TCRdb's table, derived via immunoSEQ multiplex PCR, lists solely in-frame clones and lacks some. V, J and clone size are those of that table, while D and trimming were read from the DNA. The sample consists of around 230,000 clones, approximately 80% of them appearing once. The entry originates in a study of blood T cell repertoires in COVID-19. The overall study: The origin of the acute and convalescent COVID-19 samples was the United States, Italy and Spain. Nucleic acid was either cDNA or gDNA, and it came from T cells, B-cell-depleted T cells, or PBMCs.

V dropped 1 base and J dropped 3; count of bases not matched to a gene: 7. The germline gives CDR1 SQVTM, CDR2 ANQGSEA. The CDR3 extends over 16 amino acids. Sequencing was done on a sample of peripheral blood. This sequence was found in a man aged 40-49 years who had recovered from COVID-19. V gene TRBV29-1 combines with J gene TRBJ2-3, with 10 bases identical to TRBD1. The CDR3 DNA is TGCAGCGTTGAAGGGGGACAGGGGTTAGGGACAGATACGCAGTATTTT. This gives the protein CSVEGGQGLGTDTQYF.